This record looks at one T cell receptor beta chain sequence and its context. Its specificity is unknown. The template used for profiling TCR beta VDJ and CDR3 was genomic DNA. In TCRdb, the reads were re-called with MiXCR into one record per CDR3 protein. The sample includes some 120,000 distinct CDR3 sequences, over 45% seen only once; the top ten take 2.5% to 3%. Germline lookup yields CDR1 WNHNN and CDR2 SYGVQD (reference sequence). The CDR3 consists of 11 residues. V was shortened by 8 bases and J by 6 bases, with 11 bases between the two germline ends. These data belong to a study of CD8+CD57+ T cells in acquired aplastic anemia. About the research overall: Quantities of DNA derived from sorted CD4+ and CD8+ cells averaged roughly 3 ug.

The study, taken as a whole, reports: Between patients and controls, some 31 CD8+ CDR3 sequences were found in common. CD8+ Simpson's diversity did not differ significantly between patients and controls.

This clonotype was sampled from a human donor in good health, serving as a control. The V and J genes are TRBV10-1 and TRBJ2-7; D call uncertain. The sequenced material came from sorted CD4+, CD8+, or CD8+CD57+ T cells (not recorded which) from PBMCs. In DNA form, the CDR3 reads TGCGCCAGCTCGGTAGGTAGCGAGCAGTACTTC. Protein: CASSVGSEQYF.